Shown below are 9 T cell receptor beta chains from a single sample sequenced in a study of regulatory T cells in long-lasting Graves disease. Assembly of TCR beta libraries relied on iRepertoire HTBI primers together with Arm-PCR of CDR3 regions. Each CDR3 protein is one row after TCRdb ran MiXCR on the multiplex PCR reads. Counted here are some 600,000 distinct CDR3 sequences, 15% to 20% occurring once; the ten biggest clones make up 12%. Time point: newly diagnosed GD, antithyroid drugs for less than 3 months. PBMC RNA was the source of the TCR library. These data also formed part of another study, on T cells in Graves' hyperthyroidism and ophthalmopathy.

The specimen was peripheral blood mononuclear cells (PBMCs), collected at new diagnosis, from a patient treated with antithyroid drugs. These receptors all stem from a man aged 18-30 years with Graves disease.

This clonotype was found many times. V and J are TRBV6-2 or TRBV6-3 and TRBJ2-7, with D uncertain. Per germline, CDR1 MNHEY and CDR2 SVGEGT. The V end lost 0 bases, the J end lost 2 bases, and 2 bases lay between the germline ends. The CDR3 consists of 12 residues. The CDR3 region is CASSYSPYEQYF. Written as DNA, the CDR3 is TGTGCCAGCAGTTACTCCCCCTACGAGCAGTACTTC.

V is TRBV20-1 and J is TRBJ2-3, with 10 bases matching TRBD2. Germline V lookup: CDR1 DFQATT, CDR2 SNEGSKA (reference sequence). CDR3 length: 17 residues. V gave up 6 bases and J gave up 0 bases; unmatched junction bases: 12. CDR3 protein: CSALPSGSFLSTDTQYF. The CDR3 DNA reads as TGCAGTGCCCTTCCTAGCGGGAGTTTTTTGAGCACAGATACGCAGTATTTT.

This clonotype was seen a few times. The chain joins TRBV2 to TRBJ1-1; no reliable D call. CDR1 is SNHLY, CDR2 FYNNEI, per germline. The V and J ends lost 7 bases and 4 bases respectively, with 4 bases between them. The CDR3 totals 10 residues. The CDR3 loop reads CASTGTEAFF. Here the CDR3 DNA reads TGTGCCAGCACGGGCACTGAAGCTTTCTTT.

V gene TRBV30 combines with J gene TRBJ1-2; D perhaps matches TRBD1 (6 bases). V was clipped by 5 bases and J by 11 bases, with 15 bases between them. The CDR3 covers 11 residues. Germline V gene lookup returns CDR1 GTSNPN and CDR2 SVGIG (reference sequence). CDR3 coding DNA: TGTGCCTGGTGCCGAGGGGGAGGGTACACCTTC. It translates to CAWCRGGGYTF.

This clonotype was seen at least ten times. The chain has TRBV12-3 or TRBV12-4 and TRBJ2-4; TRBD2 aligns across 13 bases. This CDR3 comprises 15 residues. Trimming took 2 bases from V and 7 from J; bases not matched to a gene: 2. The CDR3 reads CASSLRTSGSNIQYF. The DNA of the CDR3 is TGTGCCAGCAGTTTAAGGACTAGCGGGAGTAACATTCAGTACTTC.

This clonotype was recorded a few times. This sequence joins TRBV9 and TRBJ2-7, with D possibly being TRBD2 (5 bases). Germline CDR1 reads SGDLS; CDR2 reads YYNGEE. The V end was cut by 4 bases, the J end by 5 bases, with 13 bases between. There are 13 residues in the CDR3. This chain's CDR3 is CASSRGGRDEQYF. CDR3 nucleotides: TGTGCCAGCAGCCGGGGTGGGCGGGACGAGCAGTACTTC.

To note about this clonotype: One end of the junction does not line up with germline, which may come from a read error. The rearrangement links TRBV7-3 to TRBJ2-2, with 10 bases aligning to TRBD2. The CDR3 runs to 16 residues. Germline loops: CDR1 SGHTA, CDR2 FQGTGA. The CDR3 DNA is TGTGCTAGCAGCCAACATCTAGCGGGAGTGACCGGGGAGCTGTTTTTT. It encodes CASSQHLAGVTGELFF.

This chain connects TRBV20-1 to TRBJ2-1; tentatively, D is TRBD2 (6 bases). Trimming left V 6 bases short and J 0 bases short, with 12 bases between. The CDR3 is 14 residues long. Germline V gene sequence: CDR1 DFQATT, CDR2 SNEGSKA (reference sequence). The CDR3 reads CSARRGNSYNEQFF. The CDR3, as DNA: TGCAGTGCACGACGGGGGAACTCCTACAATGAGCAGTTCTTC.

This clonotype was observed many times. This rearrangement joins TRBV10-3 to TRBJ1-1; D not resolved. Germline lookup yields CDR1 ENHRY and CDR2 SYGVKD. The CDR3 consists of 12 residues. The V and J ends lost 6 bases and 7 bases respectively, with 12 bases between them. CDR3 in amino acids: CAISVGAGEAFF. The CDR3 DNA is TGTGCCATCAGCGTGGGTGCAGGTGAAGCTTTCTTT.